Each of the 3 T cell receptor beta chains below was sequenced from the same sample in a study of regulatory T cells in long-lasting Graves disease. Combining iRepertoire HTBI primers with Arm-PCR of CDR3 regions, the authors built TCR beta libraries. TCRdb processed the multiplex PCR reads anew with MiXCR; each CDR3 protein has one entry. The sample yields fewer than 400,000 distinct CDR3 sequences, 20% seen once. Time point defined: persistent/refractory GD, antithyroid drugs over 5 years with positive TRAb. PBMC RNA served as the TCR library source. The sequences come from peripheral blood mononuclear cells (PBMCs), collected when the disease was refractory, from a patient treated with antithyroid drugs. Receptors originate from a female donor with Graves disease.

This clonotype was seen more than once but under ten times. The V gene is TRBV29-1, the J gene TRBJ1-3, with no clear D. The ends were cut back, 4 bases at V and 7 bases at J, with 14 bases in the middle. This CDR3 is 13 amino acids long. CDR1 and CDR2 from the germline V gene are SQVTM and ANQGSEA. The CDR3 DNA reads TGCAGCGTTGCGGTCACCCCTATCAACACCATATATTTT. Protein product: CSVAVTPINTIYF.

A few counts support this clonotype. The V and J genes are TRBV6-5 and TRBJ1-1, with no clear D. Trimming took off 4 bases at V and 10 bases at J, with 10 bases between the two ends. The germline V gene encodes CDR1 MNHEY and CDR2 SVGAGI. CDR3 length: 11 amino acids. The CDR3, as DNA: TGTGCCAGCAGTTTTAACATGGTAGCTTTCTTT. Translated, it gives CASSFNMVAFF.

The chain joins TRBV14 to TRBJ1-1; a possible D gene is TRBD1 (5 bases). Germline V CDR1 and CDR2: SGHDN, FVKESK. V was cut by 4 bases and J by 1 base, with 13 bases left in between. The CDR3 is made up of 15 amino acids. The CDR3 DNA reads TGTGCCAGCAGCCCCCTGGACATGCGGAACACTGAAGCTTTCTTT. The encoded protein is CASSPLDMRNTEAFF. The entire variable domain, with the rest obtained from reference TRBV14 and TRBJ1-1, is as follows: EAGVTQFPSHSVIEKGQTVTLRCDPISGHDNLYWYRRVMGKEIKFLLHFVKESKQDESGMPNNRFLAERTGGTYSTLKVQPAELEDSGVYFCASSPLDMRNTEAFFGQGTRLTVV.